Below are 8 T cell receptor beta chains sequenced from a single sample in a study of blood T cell repertoires in COVID-19 (dated by TCRdb to about 2020). The library was generated by the immunoSEQ multiplex PCR assay. The source is immuneACCESS, and TCRdb retained only in-frame sequences with V and J called. Part of the clones is not carried over; for the studies checked, unresolved V genes explain less than half of this, and the remainder is unexplained. For this sample the table gives 450,000 or so clones, of which around 90% were detected only once. The biggest ten clones account for 0.8% to 0.9% of the sample. The specimen was peripheral blood. Every receptor here comes from a man in his late teens or twenties with COVID-19, enrolled during active disease.

This clone was counted once. The CDR3 nucleotides read TGTGCCAGCAGTGAACTAATAGCGGGAGGATACAATGAGCAGTTCTTC. Translation: CASSELIAGGYNEQFF. The genes are TRBV2 and TRBJ2-1, with 10 bases matching TRBD2. Germline V gene data show CDR1 as SNHLY and CDR2 as FYNNEI. This CDR3 comprises 16 residues. The trim removed 2 bases at V and 4 bases at J, leaving 5 bases unmatched.

V is TRBV7-9 and J is TRBJ1-1; 8 bases fit TRBD1. V shed 4 bases, J shed 2 bases, and the junction held 12 bases outside the gene matches. The CDR3 has 17 amino acids. CDR1 and CDR2 (germline): SEHNR, FQNEAQ (reference sequence). The CDR3: CASSSRAGGLSNTEAFF. CDR3 nucleotide sequence: TGTGCCAGCAGCTCCCGGGCAGGGGGCCTGTCCAACACTGAAGCTTTCTTT.

This clone was detected only a few times. J is TRBJ1-5 and V is TRBV6-1, with no clear D. Deletions cut 2 bases from V and 6 bases from J, with 14 bases between. Germline-derived CDR1 and CDR2 are MNHNS and SASEGT. CDR3 length: 15 residues. CDR3 protein: CASSEQLVRPQPQHF. The CDR3 DNA follows: TGTGCCAGCAGTGAACAGCTCGTCAGGCCTCAGCCCCAGCATTTT.

CDR3 sequence: CASSYLGLTGELFF. The DNA for the CDR3 is TGTGCCAGCAGCTACCTTGGACTGACCGGGGAGCTGTTTTTT. This chain connects TRBV7-9 to TRBJ2-2; tentatively, D is TRBD2 (5 bases). Looked up from germline, CDR1 is SEHNR and CDR2 is FQNEAQ (reference sequence). Trimming removed 4 bases at V and 5 bases at J, with 11 bases between. The CDR3 length is 14 residues. Full variable domain (rest looked up from reference TRBV7-9 and TRBJ2-2): DTGVSQNPRHKITKRGQNVTFRCDPISEHNRLYWYRQTLGQGPEFLTYFQNEAQLEKSRLLSDRFSAERPKGSFSTLEIQRTEQGDSAMYLCASSYLGLTGELFFGEGSRLTVL.

This rearrangement joins TRBV19 to TRBJ2-5; 9 positions match TRBD1. The germline gives CDR1 LNHDA, CDR2 SQIVND (reference sequence). J lost 4 bases, V lost 5 bases, and 8 bases had no gene match. CDR3 length: 15 residues. The CDR3: CASSSRQGEVETQYF. The CDR3 DNA is TGTGCCAGTAGTTCCCGACAGGGGGAGGTAGAGACCCAGTACTTC.

The chain employs TRBV5-4 and TRBJ2-3, with TRBD2 as a possible D gene (5 bases). Trimming cost V 3 bases and J 6 bases, with 26 bases left between them. Germline CDR1 and CDR2: SGHNT and YYREEE (reference sequence). This CDR3 is built from 18 residues. CDR3 residues: CASSYRMVVSGKGDTQYF. The CDR3 nucleotides read TGTGCCAGCAGCTATAGAATGGTAGTGTCCGGGAAAGGGGATACGCAGTATTTT.

The CDR3 DNA is TGTGCCAGCAGTTACGAGGAGACCCAGTACTTC. This sequence encodes CASSYEETQYF. The chain couples TRBV6-5 to TRBJ2-5; D uncertain. V was trimmed by 2 bases and J by 5 bases, leaving 3 bases between them. From germline, CDR1 is MNHEY and CDR2 SVGAGI. This CDR3 contains 11 residues.

V is TRBV5-6 and J is TRBJ2-3; perhaps TRBD1 as D (6 bases). V was clipped by 2 bases and J by 6 bases, with 7 bases between them. In germline, CDR1 is SGHDT, CDR2 YYEEEE. This CDR3 contains 12 residues. The chain's CDR3 is CASSLDRDTQYF. The CDR3 region has the DNA TGTGCCAGCAGCTTAGACAGGGATACGCAGTATTTT.